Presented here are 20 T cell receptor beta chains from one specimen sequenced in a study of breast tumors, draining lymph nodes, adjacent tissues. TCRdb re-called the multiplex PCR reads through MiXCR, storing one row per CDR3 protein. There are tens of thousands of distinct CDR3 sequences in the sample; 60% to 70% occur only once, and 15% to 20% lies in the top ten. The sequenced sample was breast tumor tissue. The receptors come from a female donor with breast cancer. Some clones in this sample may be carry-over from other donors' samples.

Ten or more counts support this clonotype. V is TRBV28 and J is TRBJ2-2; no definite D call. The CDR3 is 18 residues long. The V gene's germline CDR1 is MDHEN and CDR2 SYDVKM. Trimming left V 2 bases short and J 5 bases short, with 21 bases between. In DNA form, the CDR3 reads TGTGCCAGCAGTTTACCAGTGGAAGGACCTGAGTATACCGGGGAGCTGTTTTTT. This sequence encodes CASSLPVEGPEYTGELFF.

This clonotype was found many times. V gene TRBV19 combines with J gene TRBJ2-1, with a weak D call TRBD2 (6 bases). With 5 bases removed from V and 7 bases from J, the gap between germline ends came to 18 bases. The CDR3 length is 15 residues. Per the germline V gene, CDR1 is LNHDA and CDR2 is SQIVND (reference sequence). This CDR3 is CASSQVGGMGNEQFF. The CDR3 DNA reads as TGTGCCAGTAGTCAAGTTGGCGGGATGGGTAATGAGCAGTTCTTC.

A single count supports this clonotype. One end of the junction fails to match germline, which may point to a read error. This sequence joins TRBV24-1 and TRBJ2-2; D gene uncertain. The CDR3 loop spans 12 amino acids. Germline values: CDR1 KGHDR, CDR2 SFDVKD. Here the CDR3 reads CATTENAGELFF. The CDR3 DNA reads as TGTGCCACCACAGAGAACGCCGGGGAGCTGTTTTTT.

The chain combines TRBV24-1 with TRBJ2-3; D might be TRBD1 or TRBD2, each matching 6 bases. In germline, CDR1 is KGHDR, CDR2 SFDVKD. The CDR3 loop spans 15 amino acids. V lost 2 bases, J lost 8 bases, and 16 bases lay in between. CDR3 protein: CATSDSRGQGGTQYF. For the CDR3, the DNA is TGTGCCACCAGTGATTCCCGGGGGCAGGGAGGTACGCAGTATTTT.

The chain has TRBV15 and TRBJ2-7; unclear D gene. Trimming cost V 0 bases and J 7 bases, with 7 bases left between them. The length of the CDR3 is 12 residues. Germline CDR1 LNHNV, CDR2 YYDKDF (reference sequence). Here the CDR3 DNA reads TGTGCCACCAGCAGAGATTTCCGTGAGCAGTACTTC. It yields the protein CATSRDFREQYF.

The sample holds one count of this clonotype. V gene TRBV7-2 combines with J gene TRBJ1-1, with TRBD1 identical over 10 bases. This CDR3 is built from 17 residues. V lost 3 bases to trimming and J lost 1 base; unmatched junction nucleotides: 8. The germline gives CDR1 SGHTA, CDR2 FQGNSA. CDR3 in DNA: TGTGCCAGCAGCTTGGGACAGGGGACTATTTCGAACACTGAAGCTTTCTTT. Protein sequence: CASSLGQGTISNTEAFF.

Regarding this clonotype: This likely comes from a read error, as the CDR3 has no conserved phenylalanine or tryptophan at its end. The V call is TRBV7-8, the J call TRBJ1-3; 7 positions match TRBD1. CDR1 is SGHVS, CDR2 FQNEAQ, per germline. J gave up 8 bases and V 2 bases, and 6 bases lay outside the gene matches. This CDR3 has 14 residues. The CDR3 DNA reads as TGTGCCAGCAGCTTACCCCGGGACAGCTACACCATATATCTT. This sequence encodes CASSLPRDSYTIYL.

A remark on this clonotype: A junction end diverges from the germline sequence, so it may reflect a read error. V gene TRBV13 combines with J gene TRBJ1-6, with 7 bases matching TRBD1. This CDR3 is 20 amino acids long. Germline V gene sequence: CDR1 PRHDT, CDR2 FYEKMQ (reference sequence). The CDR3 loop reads CASSLGGGRGRSSYNSPLHF. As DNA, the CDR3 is TGTGCCAGCAGCCTAGGGGGAGGTAGGGGGCGTTCCTCCTATAATTCACCCCTCCACTTT.

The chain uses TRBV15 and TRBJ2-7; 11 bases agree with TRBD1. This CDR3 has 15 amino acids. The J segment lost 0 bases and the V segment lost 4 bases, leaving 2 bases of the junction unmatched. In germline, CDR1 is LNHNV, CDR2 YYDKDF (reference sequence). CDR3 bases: TGTGCCACCAGCACTGGGACAGGGGGCTCCTACGAGCAGTACTTC. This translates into CATSTGTGGSYEQYF.

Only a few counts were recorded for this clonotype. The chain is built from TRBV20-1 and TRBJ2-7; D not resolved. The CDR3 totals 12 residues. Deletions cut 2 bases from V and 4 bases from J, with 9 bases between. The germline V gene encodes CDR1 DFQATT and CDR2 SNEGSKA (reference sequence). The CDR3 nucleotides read TGCAGTGCTAGACCCACACCGTACGAGCAGTACTTC. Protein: CSARPTPYEQYF.

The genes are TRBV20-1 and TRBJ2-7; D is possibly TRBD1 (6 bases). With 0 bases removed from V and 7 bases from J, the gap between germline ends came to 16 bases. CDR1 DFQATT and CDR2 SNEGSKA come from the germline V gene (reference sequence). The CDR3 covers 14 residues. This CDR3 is CSARDQLGGLEQYF. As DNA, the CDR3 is TGCAGTGCTAGAGATCAGCTTGGGGGCCTAGAGCAGTACTTC.

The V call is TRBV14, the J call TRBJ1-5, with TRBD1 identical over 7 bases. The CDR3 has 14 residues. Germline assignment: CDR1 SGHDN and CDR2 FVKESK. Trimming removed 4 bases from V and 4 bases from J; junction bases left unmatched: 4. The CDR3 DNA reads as TGTGCCAGCAGCCTTTGGGGACAGAATCAGCCCCAGCATTTT. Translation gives CASSLWGQNQPQHF.

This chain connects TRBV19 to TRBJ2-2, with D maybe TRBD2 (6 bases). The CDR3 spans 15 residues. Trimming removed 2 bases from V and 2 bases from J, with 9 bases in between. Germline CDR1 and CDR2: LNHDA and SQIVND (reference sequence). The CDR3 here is CASSISGLNTGELFF. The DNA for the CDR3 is TGTGCCAGTAGTATATCGGGACTCAACACCGGGGAGCTGTTTTTT. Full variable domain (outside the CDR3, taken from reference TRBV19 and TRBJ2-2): DGGITQSPKYLFRKEGQNVTLSCEQNLNHDAMYWYRQDPGQGLRLIYYSQIVNDFQKGDIAEGYSVSREKKESFPLTVTSAQKNPTAFYLCASSISGLNTGELFFGEGSRLTVL.

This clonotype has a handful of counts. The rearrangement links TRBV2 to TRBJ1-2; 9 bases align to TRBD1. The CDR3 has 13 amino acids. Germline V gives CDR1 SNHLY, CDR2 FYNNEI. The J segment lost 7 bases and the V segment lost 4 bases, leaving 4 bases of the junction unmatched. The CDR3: CASSVGTGSGYTF. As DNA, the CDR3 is TGTGCCAGCAGTGTTGGGACAGGGTCTGGCTACACCTTC.

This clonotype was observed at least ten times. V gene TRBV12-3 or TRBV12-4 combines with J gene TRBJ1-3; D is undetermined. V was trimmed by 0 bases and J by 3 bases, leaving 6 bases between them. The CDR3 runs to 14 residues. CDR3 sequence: CASSLAAFGNTIYF. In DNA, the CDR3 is TGTGCCAGCAGTTTAGCGGCGTTTGGAAACACCATATATTTT.

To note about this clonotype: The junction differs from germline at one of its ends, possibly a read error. The CDR3 sequence: CVWRRQWNTYEQYF. The CDR3 DNA sequence: TGTGTCTGGAGGAGGCAGTGGAATACCTACGAGCAGTACTTC. The chain uses TRBV30 and TRBJ2-7; a possible D gene is TRBD2 (5 bases). The germline CDR1 and CDR2 sequences are GTSNPN and SVGIG (reference sequence). The CDR3 sequence is 14 residues long.

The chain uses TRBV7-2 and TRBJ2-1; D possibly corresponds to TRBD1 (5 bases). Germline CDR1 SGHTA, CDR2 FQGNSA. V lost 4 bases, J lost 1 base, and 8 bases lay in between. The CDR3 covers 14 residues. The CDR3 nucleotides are TGTGCCAGCAGCTACCGACAGTCCTACAATGAGCAGTTCTTC. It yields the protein CASSYRQSYNEQFF.

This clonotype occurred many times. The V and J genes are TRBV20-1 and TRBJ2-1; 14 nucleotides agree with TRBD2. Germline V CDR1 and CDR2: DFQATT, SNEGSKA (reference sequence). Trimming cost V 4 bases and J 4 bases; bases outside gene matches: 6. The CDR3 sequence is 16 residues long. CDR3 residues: CSAMWTSGRNYNEQFF. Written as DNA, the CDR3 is TGCAGTGCTATGTGGACTAGCGGGAGGAATTACAATGAGCAGTTCTTC.

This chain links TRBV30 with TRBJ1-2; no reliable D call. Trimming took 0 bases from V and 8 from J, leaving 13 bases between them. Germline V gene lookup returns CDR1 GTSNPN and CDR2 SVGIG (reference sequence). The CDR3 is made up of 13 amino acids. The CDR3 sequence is CAWSVRVSYGYTF. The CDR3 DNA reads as TGTGCCTGGAGTGTAAGGGTTTCCTACGGCTACACCTTC.

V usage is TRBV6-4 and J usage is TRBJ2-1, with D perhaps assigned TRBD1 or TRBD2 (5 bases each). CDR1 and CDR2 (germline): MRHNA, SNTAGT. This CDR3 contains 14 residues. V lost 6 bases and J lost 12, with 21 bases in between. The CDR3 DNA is TGTGCCAGCAGCAAGGACCACGGGGCAGATACGCAGTTCTTC. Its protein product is CASSKDHGADTQFF.